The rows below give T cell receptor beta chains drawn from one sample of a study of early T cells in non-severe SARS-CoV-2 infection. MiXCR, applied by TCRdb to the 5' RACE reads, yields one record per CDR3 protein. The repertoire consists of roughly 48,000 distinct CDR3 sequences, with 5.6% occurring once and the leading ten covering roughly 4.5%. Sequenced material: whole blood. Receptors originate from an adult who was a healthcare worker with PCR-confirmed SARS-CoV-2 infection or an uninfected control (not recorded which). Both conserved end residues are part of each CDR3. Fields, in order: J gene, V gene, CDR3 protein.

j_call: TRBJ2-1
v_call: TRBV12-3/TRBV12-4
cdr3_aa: CASSPAGKYNEQFF

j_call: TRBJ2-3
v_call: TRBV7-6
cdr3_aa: CASSQPQAGNLDTQYF

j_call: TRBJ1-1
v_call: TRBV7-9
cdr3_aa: CASSQGVGEAEAFF

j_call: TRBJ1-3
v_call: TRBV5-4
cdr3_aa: CASSLRQVSGNTIYF

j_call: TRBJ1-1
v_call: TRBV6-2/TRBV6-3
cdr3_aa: CASSSWTLTGTEAFF

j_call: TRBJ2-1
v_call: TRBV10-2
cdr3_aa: CASRTGTGTLQFF

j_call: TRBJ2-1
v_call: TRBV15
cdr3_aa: CATSSRDRDSNEQFF

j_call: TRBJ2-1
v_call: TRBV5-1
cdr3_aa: CASSLQGFSYNEQFF

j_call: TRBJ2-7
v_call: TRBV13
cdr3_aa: CASGLEGTSRSEQYF

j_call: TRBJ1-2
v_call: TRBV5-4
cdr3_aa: CASSSSGGLGYGYTF

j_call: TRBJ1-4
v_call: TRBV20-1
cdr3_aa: CSARRETGGNEKLFF

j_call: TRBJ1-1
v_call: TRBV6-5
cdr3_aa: CASSRGNTEAFF

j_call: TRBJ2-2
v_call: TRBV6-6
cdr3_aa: CAAGASGRADGELFF

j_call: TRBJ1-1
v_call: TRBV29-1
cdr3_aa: CSVVIVNTEAFF

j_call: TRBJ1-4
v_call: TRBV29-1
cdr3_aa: CSASGYGTNEKLFF

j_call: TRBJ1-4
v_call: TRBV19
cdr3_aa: CASNEQGYNEKLFF

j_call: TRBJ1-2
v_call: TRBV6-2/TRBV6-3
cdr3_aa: CASSYVGKHHYGYTF

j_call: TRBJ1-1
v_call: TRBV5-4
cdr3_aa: CASSTGTLHTEAFF

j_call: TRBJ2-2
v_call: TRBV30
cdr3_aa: CAWSPGAITGELFF

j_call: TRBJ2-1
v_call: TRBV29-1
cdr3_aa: CSAAPGPNEQFF

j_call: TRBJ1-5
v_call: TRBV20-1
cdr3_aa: CSAGIRAGGQPQHF

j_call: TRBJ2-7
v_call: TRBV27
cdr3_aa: CASSPSSGKRGEQYF

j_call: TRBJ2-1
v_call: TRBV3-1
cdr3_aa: CASSLDWGSYNEQFF

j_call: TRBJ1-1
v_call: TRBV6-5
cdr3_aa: CASTPGTGYSGTEAFF

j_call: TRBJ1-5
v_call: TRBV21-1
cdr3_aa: CASSKTWSGNQPQHF

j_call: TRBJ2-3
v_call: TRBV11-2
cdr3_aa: CASSSTGGATNTQYF

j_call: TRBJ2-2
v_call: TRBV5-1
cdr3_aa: CASRDGANTGELFF

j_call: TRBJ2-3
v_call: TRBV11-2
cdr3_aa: CASRSGHPITDTQYF

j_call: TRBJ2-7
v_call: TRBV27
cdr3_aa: CASSSGVSYEQYF

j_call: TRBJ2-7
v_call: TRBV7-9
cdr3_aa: CASSSDWEASGMFYEQYF

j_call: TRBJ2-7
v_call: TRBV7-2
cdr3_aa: CASRLTGAHEQYF

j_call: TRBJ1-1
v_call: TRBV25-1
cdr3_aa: CASSEGLMNTEAFF

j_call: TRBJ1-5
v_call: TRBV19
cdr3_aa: CASTHYPRGPRAHQPQHF

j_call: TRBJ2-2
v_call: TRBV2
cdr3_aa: CASSETGFGELFF

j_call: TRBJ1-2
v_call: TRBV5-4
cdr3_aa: CASSLDRQGGNYGYTF

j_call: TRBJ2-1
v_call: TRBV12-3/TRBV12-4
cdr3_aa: CASSDNEQFF

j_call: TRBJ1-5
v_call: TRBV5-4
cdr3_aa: CASSVRGGQPQHF

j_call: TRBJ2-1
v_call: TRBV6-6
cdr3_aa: CASSNLAGVGNEQFF

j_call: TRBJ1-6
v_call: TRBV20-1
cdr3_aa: CSARDLKGSTSPLHF

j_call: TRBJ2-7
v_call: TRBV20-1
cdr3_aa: CSANPGQGGYEQYF

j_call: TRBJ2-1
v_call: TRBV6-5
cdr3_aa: CASSLRGHGPANEQFF